A single sample gave rise to the 24 T cell receptor beta chains below, sequenced in a study of blood T cell repertoires in COVID-19. Profiling relied on immunoSEQ multiplex PCR, and the TCRdb table lists in-frame clones only, not all of them. The data show some 670,000 clones, 85% to 90% seen once. The sequenced material came from peripheral blood. All receptors derive from a young woman with acute or convalescent COVID-19.

This chain uses TRBV2 with TRBJ2-7, with D perhaps matching TRBD1 (7 bases). Trimming removed 6 bases at V and 0 bases at J, with 12 bases between. The CDR3 totals 14 residues. Germline values: CDR1 SNHLY, CDR2 FYNNEI. The CDR3 sequence: CASREEGASYEQYF. The CDR3 coding sequence is TGTGCCAGCAGAGAGGAGGGGGCCTCCTACGAGCAGTACTTC. The full variable domain, completed using reference TRBV2 and TRBJ2-7, is EPEVTQTPSHQVTQMGQEVILRCVPISNHLYFYWYRQILGQKVEFLVSFYNNEISEKSEIFDDQFSVERPDGSNFTLKIRSTKLEDSAMYFCASREEGASYEQYFGPGTRLTVT.

In its sample, this clone was seen a few times. The rearrangement uses TRBV6-1 and TRBJ2-7, with a tentative D call TRBD2 (5 bases). The V and J ends lost 2 bases and 1 base respectively, with 12 bases between them. Germline-derived CDR1 and CDR2 are MNHNS and SASEGT. The CDR3 spans 15 residues. The CDR3 here is CASSEQPGSSYEQYF. The CDR3 DNA reads TGTGCCAGCAGTGAACAACCGGGATCATCCTACGAGCAGTACTTC.

The V and J genes are TRBV30 and TRBJ1-1; D gene ambiguous. V lost 3 bases and J lost 10, with 9 bases in between. Germline V gene sequence: CDR1 GTSNPN, CDR2 SVGIG (reference sequence). The CDR3 is made up of 10 amino acids. This CDR3 reads CAWRVTVAFF. The CDR3 nucleotides are TGTGCCTGGAGGGTAACGGTAGCTTTCTTT.

This chain uses TRBV18 with TRBJ1-1; no definite D call. The ends were cut back, 3 bases at V and 1 base at J, with 18 bases in the middle. This CDR3 contains 17 residues. The germline V gene encodes CDR1 KGHSH and CDR2 LQKENI. In nucleotides, the CDR3 is TGTGCCAGCTCACCCCCAACTAGCAGGATAGGGAACACTGAAGCTTTCTTT. Its translation: CASSPPTSRIGNTEAFF.

V is TRBV5-5 and J is TRBJ1-4, with 7 bases that match TRBD1. The CDR3 extends over 16 amino acids. V shed 1 base, J shed 4 bases, and the junction held 7 bases outside the gene matches. Germline V lookup: CDR1 SGHKS, CDR2 YYEKEE (reference sequence). The CDR3 DNA follows: TGTGCCAGCAGCTTGCAAGGGGGACAGTTTAATGAAAAACTGTTTTTT. Translation: CASSLQGGQFNEKLFF.

The rearrangement uses TRBV6-5 and TRBJ2-5; D may be TRBD2 (5 bases). V lost 6 bases and J lost 1, with 9 bases in between. The CDR3 extends over 13 amino acids. Looked up from germline, CDR1 is MNHEY and CDR2 is SVGAGI. CDR3 protein: CASREASQETQYF. CDR3 coding DNA: TGTGCCAGCAGGGAGGCAAGCCAAGAGACCCAGTACTTC.

This clone has just one count. The CDR3 DNA sequence: TGCGCCAGCAGCCAAGGGCGACTAGCGGGGATCAAAAACATTCAGTACTTC. Its protein product is CASSQGRLAGIKNIQYF. The chain couples TRBV4-1 to TRBJ2-4; TRBD2 aligns across 11 bases. V dropped 1 base and J dropped 3; count of bases not matched to a gene: 5. The CDR3 is 17 residues long. Per germline, CDR1 MGHRA and CDR2 YSYEKL.

This chain links TRBV3-1 (or the pseudogene TRBV3-2) with TRBJ1-1; no firm D call. The CDR3 is 16 amino acids. Trimming removed 0 bases from V and 1 base from J, with 12 bases in between. CDR1 and CDR2 from the germline V gene are LGHDT and YNNKEL (reference sequence). The CDR3 bases are TGTGCCAGCAGCCAAGATCAGCCAGCAGGGAACACTGAAGCTTTCTTT. The encoded protein is CASSQDQPAGNTEAFF.

The CDR3 DNA reads as TGTGCCAGCAGTCCCGGGACAACTCATCAGCCCCAGCATTTT. It specifies CASSPGTTHQPQHF. The chain recombines TRBV6-5 with TRBJ1-5; a weak D match, TRBD1 (6 bases). Trimming removed 5 bases from V and 5 bases from J, with 13 bases in between. Germline CDR1 and CDR2: MNHEY and SVGAGI. This CDR3 has 14 residues.

V gene TRBV7-6 combines with J gene TRBJ2-1; perhaps TRBD2 as D (7 bases). The CDR3 runs to 17 residues. Germline V lookup: CDR1 SGHVS, CDR2 FNYEAQ. The V end was cut by 5 bases, the J end by 7 bases, with 24 bases between. Written as DNA, the CDR3 is TGTGCCAGCAGCGTACGGGCGGGGGCGCGGGTTAGGAATGAGCAGTTCTTC. The encoded protein is CASSVRAGARVRNEQFF.

About this clone: Different DNA sequences within this sample yield the same CDR3. The V call is TRBV3-1 (or the pseudogene TRBV3-2), the J call TRBJ1-2; the D gene is possibly TRBD1 (5 bases). Per germline, CDR1 LGHDT and CDR2 YNNKEL (reference sequence). The CDR3 is made up of 12 amino acids. Trimming pared 3 bases from V and 5 bases from J, leaving 7 bases between. CDR3 coding DNA: TGTGCCAGCAGCCAGGGACTGTATGGCTACACCTTC. Translating it yields CASSQGLYGYTF.

This clone appeared a few times. The chain links TRBV2 to TRBJ1-2, with 7 bases identical to TRBD1. Germline CDR1 is SNHLY and CDR2 is FYNNEI. The CDR3 runs to 16 residues. V lost 5 bases, J lost 5 bases, and 14 bases stayed unmatched. CDR3 nucleotide sequence: TGTGCCAGCAGTATTCGACAGGGCGCAGGACCTTATGGCTACACCTTC. Amino acids: CASSIRQGAGPYGYTF.

This clone has a single count. V usage is TRBV7-9 and J usage is TRBJ2-3; 7 bases match TRBD1. Germline CDR1 is SEHNR and CDR2 is FQNEAQ (reference sequence). CDR3 length: 15 amino acids. The J segment lost 4 bases and the V segment lost 2 bases, leaving 6 bases of the junction unmatched. DNA of the CDR3: TGTGCCAGCAGCTTAACCGGGACAGCTGCAGATACGCAGTATTTT. This codes for CASSLTGTAADTQYF.

The rearrangement uses TRBV24-1 and TRBJ2-2, with 8 bases fitting TRBD1. With 9 bases clipped from V and 3 bases from J, the junction kept 5 bases outside the gene matches. CDR1 is KGHDR, CDR2 SFDVKD, per germline. This CDR3 has 14 amino acids. CDR3 sequence: CATQGQAYTGELFF. The CDR3 DNA reads TGTGCCACCCAGGGACAGGCATACACCGGGGAGCTGTTTTTT.

CDR3 DNA sequence: TGTGCCAGCAGCTTATCGAGCGGAATCTATGGCTACACCTTC. Amino acids: CASSLSSGIYGYTF. The chain uses TRBV7-6 and TRBJ1-2; no clear D gene. The CDR3 has 14 amino acids. Germline V gene lookup returns CDR1 SGHVS and CDR2 FNYEAQ. Trimming shortened V by 2 bases and J by 4 bases, and 11 bases separated the two germline ends.

The V gene is TRBV5-1, the J gene TRBJ2-7, with 7 positions matching TRBD1. Unmatched junction bases numbered 4, after V lost 4 bases and J lost 3 bases. CDR3 length equals 13 residues. Germline values: CDR1 SGHRS, CDR2 YFSETQ. This CDR3 reads CASSRDRVYEQYF. CDR3 nucleotides: TGCGCCAGCAGCCGGGACAGAGTCTACGAGCAGTACTTC. The full variable domain, completed using reference TRBV5-1 and TRBJ2-7, is KAGVTQTPRYLIKTRGQQVTLSCSPISGHRSVSWYQQTPGQGLQFLFEYFSETQRNKGNFPGRFSGRQFSNSRSEMNVSTLELGDSALYLCASSRDRVYEQYFGPGTRLTVT.

The chain recombines TRBV9 with TRBJ2-7; 10 nucleotides match TRBD2. Per the germline V gene, CDR1 is SGDLS and CDR2 is YYNGEE. The V segment lost 0 bases and the J segment 5 bases; nucleotides outside the gene matches: 5. CDR3 size: 15 residues. The CDR3 loop reads CASSVAGTSANEQYF. As DNA, the CDR3 is TGTGCCAGCAGCGTAGCTGGGACTAGCGCCAACGAGCAGTACTTC.

The genes are TRBV5-1 and TRBJ2-2; D remains unclear. The CDR3 runs to 12 residues. V lost 0 bases and J 7 bases, leaving 4 bases between the germline ends. Germline CDR1 is SGHRS and CDR2 is YFSETQ. The CDR3 loop is CASSLDSGELFF. The CDR3 nucleotides read TGCGCCAGCAGCTTGGACAGCGGGGAGCTGTTTTTT.

The CDR3 reads CATSDAGTSSETQYF. For the CDR3, the DNA is TGTGCCACCAGTGACGCCGGGACTAGTTCCGAGACCCAGTACTTC. The rearrangement links TRBV24-1 to TRBJ2-5, with 8 bases aligning to TRBD2. Looked up from germline, CDR1 is KGHDR and CDR2 is SFDVKD. J gave up 5 bases and V 4 bases, and 8 bases lay outside the gene matches. The length of the CDR3 is 15 residues.

The gene calls are TRBV6-4 and TRBJ2-6; no clear D gene. CDR1 is MRHNA and CDR2 is SNTAGT in the germline V gene. This CDR3 has 14 residues. Trimming shortened V by 8 bases and J by 2 bases, and 10 bases separated the two germline ends. The CDR3 DNA sequence: TGTGCCAGCTCGGAGATTCCTGGGGCCAACGTCCTGACTTTC. It translates to CASSEIPGANVLTF.

This clone appeared a single time. The rearrangement links TRBV6-2 or TRBV6-3 to TRBJ1-2; TRBD1 might be the D (6 bases). Trimming left V 0 bases short and J 8 bases short, with 13 bases between. Germline V CDR1 and CDR2: MNHEY, SVGEGT. The length of the CDR3 is 14 residues. Here the CDR3 reads CASSYSRQAGGYTF. CDR3 DNA sequence: TGTGCCAGCAGTTACTCGAGACAGGCCGGAGGCTACACCTTC.

V usage is TRBV20-1 and J usage is TRBJ1-4; weak D call: TRBD1 (6 bases). The CDR3 sequence is 15 residues long. Trimming took 3 bases from V and 0 from J, leaving 11 bases between them. From germline, CDR1 is DFQATT and CDR2 SNEGSKA (reference sequence). As DNA, the CDR3 is TGCAGTGCTAGTATTACAGGGACAACTAATGAAAAACTGTTTTTT. As protein: CSASITGTTNEKLFF.

V and J are TRBV11-3 and TRBJ1-2, with 9 positions matching TRBD1. CDR1 is SGHNT and CDR2 is YENEEA in the germline V gene. The CDR3 has 18 amino acids. Losses at the gene ends were 5 bases for V and 0 bases for J; bases not matched to a gene: 13. The CDR3 region is CASSNRPGTGIPNYGYTF. The CDR3 DNA reads TGTGCCAGCAGCAACCGACCCGGGACAGGGATTCCTAACTATGGCTACACCTTC.

The chain carries TRBV10-3 and TRBJ1-1, with 10 bases that match TRBD1. The J segment lost 5 bases and the V segment lost 5 bases, leaving 14 bases of the junction unmatched. Germline V gene sequence: CDR1 ENHRY, CDR2 SYGVKD. The CDR3 loop spans 17 amino acids. This chain's CDR3 is CAISTPGQGIVGTEAFF. The CDR3 DNA follows: TGTGCCATCAGTACTCCGGGACAGGGGATAGTAGGGACTGAAGCTTTCTTT.